This T cell receptor beta chain comes out of a study of T cell changes during pregnancy in multiple sclerosis. The CDR3 runs 11 residues. Germline lookup yields CDR1 SNHLY and CDR2 FYNNEI. V was cut by 8 bases and J by 5 bases, with 6 bases left in between. Measured with immunoSEQ multiplex PCR; TCRdb has only the in-frame clones, and not every one. The sample contains 57,000 or so clones, roughly 93% of which appear only once. This clone is medium-sized in the sample. The origin of this receptor is a female donor with multiple sclerosis, enrolled in a pregnancy study. V and J are TRBV2 and TRBJ2-2, with a weak D call TRBD1 (6 bases). Sequenced here: peripheral blood, sampled in the second trimester of pregnancy. The CDR3 protein is CASQGTGELFF. The CDR3 coding sequence is TGTGCCAGCCAGGGGACCGGGGAGCTGTTTTTT.